These 10 T cell receptor beta chains originate from one sample sequenced in a study of CD8 T cells in ankylosing spondylitis (dated by TCRdb to about 2017). General findings and caveats noted by the study authors: A TCR beta motif of about 8 highly homologous amino acid variants appeared characteristic of blood from ankylosing spondylitis patients.

Receptor amplification or capture employed 5' RACE. Sequenced on an Illumina HiSeq 2500. TCRdb passed the public sequencing reads through fastp at Q25 and MiXCR, retaining productive beta sequences. Rows with a matching CDR3 protein are joined into one entry that keeps the most common DNA and genes. Present in this sample are some 240,000 distinct CDR3 sequences, around 7.9% of which were seen just once. The ten biggest clones cover approximately 15% of the sample. For these TCRs, the target antigens are not known. The sample taken for sequencing was blood, either unsorted or a sorted T cell fraction (not recorded which). These receptor sequences come from a male donor with ankylosing spondylitis.

The V call is TRBV7-9, the J call TRBJ2-1; D unresolved. The CDR3 covers 15 residues. Trimming shortened V by 5 bases and J by 0 bases, and 11 bases separated the two germline ends. Per germline, CDR1 SEHNR and CDR2 FQNEAQ (reference sequence). The chain's CDR3 is CASSPERDSYNEQFF. In DNA, the CDR3 is TGTGCCAGCAGCCCTGAGCGCGACTCCTACAATGAGCAGTTCTTC.

There are many counts of this clonotype. The rearrangement uses TRBV7-2 and TRBJ2-7; 7 positions agree with TRBD1. From germline, CDR1 is SGHTA and CDR2 FQGNSA. CDR3 length equals 14 residues. V shed 2 bases, J shed 1 base, and the junction held 2 bases outside the gene matches. CDR3 region: CASSLTTGSYEQYF. In DNA form, the CDR3 reads TGTGCCAGCAGCTTAACGACAGGGTCCTACGAGCAGTACTTC.

The chain combines TRBV3-1 with TRBJ1-1, with TRBD1 matching over 8 bases. With V trimmed by 2 bases and J by 4 bases, 3 bases remained unmatched. CDR1 is LGHDT and CDR2 is YNNKEL in the germline V gene (reference sequence). The CDR3 contains 14 residues. The CDR3: CASSQTTGVTEAFF. CDR3 DNA sequence: TGTGCCAGCAGCCAAACGACAGGGGTCACTGAAGCTTTCTTT.

This clonotype has ten or more counts. The V and J genes are TRBV7-2 and TRBJ2-7; D gene uncertain. This CDR3 region has 13 residues. Deletions cut 3 bases from V and 1 base from J, with 7 bases between. Looked up from germline, CDR1 is SGHTA and CDR2 is FQGNSA. CDR3 bases: TGTGCCAGCAGCTTGAGACTTTCCTACGAGCAGTACTTC. Translation gives CASSLRLSYEQYF.

The J gene is TRBJ2-2, the V gene TRBV24-1; 7 nucleotides match TRBD1. Looked up from germline, CDR1 is KGHDR and CDR2 is SFDVKD. V shed 7 bases and J 3 bases; nucleotides not matched to a gene: 10. CDR3 length equals 16 residues. In nucleotides, the CDR3 is TGTGCCACCAGGAGCCACAGGGGTAAGGACACCGGGGAGCTGTTTTTT. Its protein product is CATRSHRGKDTGELFF.

This clonotype was seen repeatedly, ten times or more. The chain is built from TRBV7-2 and TRBJ2-3; 7 nucleotides align to TRBD2. This CDR3 has 15 amino acids. The germline gives CDR1 SGHTA, CDR2 FQGNSA. After removal of 0 bases from V and 5 bases from J, the junction contained 5 bases not matched to a gene. The CDR3 bases are TGTGCCAGCAGCTTAGCTGGGACTACAATAGATACGCAGTATTTT. Translating it yields CASSLAGTTIDTQYF. Full variable domain (missing parts from reference TRBV7-2 and TRBJ2-3): GAGVSQSPSNKVTEKGKDVELRCDPISGHTALYWYRQSLGQGLEFLIYFQGNSAPDKSGLPSDRFSAERTGGSVSTLTIQRTQQEDSAVYLCASSLAGTTIDTQYFGPGTRLTVL.

This clonotype has a count of ten or more. CDR3 protein: CASSLVGLTNTGELFF. The CDR3 DNA follows: TGCGCCAGCAGCCTCGTGGGGTTGACTAACACCGGGGAGCTGTTTTTT. The V call is TRBV5-1, the J call TRBJ2-2, with D uncertain. Germline V gene data show CDR1 as SGHRS and CDR2 as YFSETQ. V dropped 4 bases and J dropped 2 bases, with 15 bases sitting between them. This CDR3 region has 16 residues.

The chain combines TRBV4-2 with TRBJ2-7; D not certain. This CDR3 comprises 16 residues. Germline CDR1 LGHNA, CDR2 YNFKEQ. Trimming cost V 0 bases and J 0 bases, with 12 bases left between them. In DNA form, the CDR3 reads TGTGCCAGCAGCCAAGATCGTACTTTTAGCTCCTACGAGCAGTACTTC. Translated: CASSQDRTFSSYEQYF.

This clonotype came up many times. The rearrangement joins TRBV9 to TRBJ2-1; no reliable D call. The germline V gene encodes CDR1 SGDLS and CDR2 YYNGEE. V was shortened by 0 bases and J by 0 bases, with 7 bases between the two germline ends. This CDR3 is built from 15 residues. The DNA of the CDR3 is TGTGCCAGCAGCGTAGACGCAAGCTCCTACAATGAGCAGTTCTTC. Translating it yields CASSVDASSYNEQFF.

The rearrangement uses TRBV11-2 and TRBJ1-3; D unclear. V was shortened by 4 bases and J by 4 bases, with 11 bases between the two germline ends. Looked up from germline, CDR1 is SGHAT and CDR2 is FQNNGV. The length of the CDR3 is 14 residues. The CDR3 nucleotides read TGTGCCAGCAGCTGGCGGTCGACGGGAAACACCATATATTTT. Encoded protein: CASSWRSTGNTIYF.